This T cell receptor (beta chain) comes out of a study of blood T cell repertoires in COVID-19. Study-level information: Sources were T cells, B-cell-depleted T cells, or PBMCs; the material itself was cDNA or gDNA.

In the original processing: Nucleated cell counts were estimated from reference gene primer amplification. Assay used: immunoSEQ multiplex PCR; TCRdb lists only in-frame clones, some missing. D and trimming were read from the DNA, whereas the V and J calls and clone size are those reported in that table. This table has approximately 92,000 clones, around 76% appearing once. The CDR3 contains 14 residues. V gave up 3 bases and J gave up 2 bases, with 8 bases separating them. The V gene's germline CDR1 is SGHTA and CDR2 FQGNSA. V gene TRBV7-2 combines with J gene TRBJ2-1, with a tentative D call TRBD1 (5 bases). The specimen was peripheral blood. The sequence was obtained from a man older than 75 with acute or convalescent COVID-19. The CDR3 sequence: CASSFRETYNEQFF. CDR3 nucleotide sequence: TGTGCCAGCAGCTTCAGGGAAACCTACAATGAGCAGTTCTTC.